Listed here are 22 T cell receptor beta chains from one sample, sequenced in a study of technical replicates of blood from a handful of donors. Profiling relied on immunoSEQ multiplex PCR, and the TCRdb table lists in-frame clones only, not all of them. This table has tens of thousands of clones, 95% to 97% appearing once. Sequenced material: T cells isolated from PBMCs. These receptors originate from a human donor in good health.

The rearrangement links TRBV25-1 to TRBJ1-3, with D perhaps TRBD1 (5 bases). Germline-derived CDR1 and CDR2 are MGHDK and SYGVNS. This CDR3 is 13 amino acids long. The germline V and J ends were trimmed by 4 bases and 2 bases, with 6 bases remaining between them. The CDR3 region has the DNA TGTGCCAGCAGTGTAGGGGCTGGAAACACCATATATTTT. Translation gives CASSVGAGNTIYF.

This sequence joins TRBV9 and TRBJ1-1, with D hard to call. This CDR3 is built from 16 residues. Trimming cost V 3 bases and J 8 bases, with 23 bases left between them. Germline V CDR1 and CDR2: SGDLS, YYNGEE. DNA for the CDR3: TGTGCCAGCAGCGGGCACGTCAACGGTCGTATCGGGGAAGCTTTCTTT. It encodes CASSGHVNGRIGEAFF.

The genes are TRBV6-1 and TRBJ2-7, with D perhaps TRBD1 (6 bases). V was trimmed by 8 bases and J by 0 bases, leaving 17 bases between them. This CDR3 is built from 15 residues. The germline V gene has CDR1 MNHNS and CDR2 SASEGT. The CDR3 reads CASPAGDIHSYEQYF. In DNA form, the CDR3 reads TGTGCCAGCCCGGCAGGGGACATACACTCCTACGAGCAGTACTTC.

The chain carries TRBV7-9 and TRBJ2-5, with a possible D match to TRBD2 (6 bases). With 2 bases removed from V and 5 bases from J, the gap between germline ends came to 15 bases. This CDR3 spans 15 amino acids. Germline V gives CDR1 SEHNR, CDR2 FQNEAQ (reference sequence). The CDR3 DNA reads TGTGCCAGCAGCTTATACACGGGAGTGGGCGAGACCCAGTACTTC. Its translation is CASSLYTGVGETQYF.

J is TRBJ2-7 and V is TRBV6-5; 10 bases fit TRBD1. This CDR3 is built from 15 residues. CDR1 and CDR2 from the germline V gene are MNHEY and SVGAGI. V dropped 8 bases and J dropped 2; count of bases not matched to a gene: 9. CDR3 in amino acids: CASGTAGTGAYEQYF. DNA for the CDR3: TGTGCCAGCGGAACGGCCGGGACAGGGGCCTACGAGCAGTACTTC.

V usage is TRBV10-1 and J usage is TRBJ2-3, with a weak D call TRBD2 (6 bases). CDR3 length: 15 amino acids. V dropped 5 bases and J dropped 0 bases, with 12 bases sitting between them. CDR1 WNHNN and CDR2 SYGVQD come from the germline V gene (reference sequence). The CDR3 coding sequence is TGCGCCAGCAGTCGGGGGACCCCTAGCACAGATACGCAGTATTTT. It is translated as CASSRGTPSTDTQYF.

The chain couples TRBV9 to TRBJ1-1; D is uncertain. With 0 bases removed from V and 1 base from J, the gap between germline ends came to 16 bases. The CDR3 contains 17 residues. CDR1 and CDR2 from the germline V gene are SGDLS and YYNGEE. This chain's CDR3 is CASSVGPPQPRNTEAFF. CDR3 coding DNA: TGTGCCAGCAGCGTAGGGCCACCACAGCCTCGGAACACTGAAGCTTTCTTT.

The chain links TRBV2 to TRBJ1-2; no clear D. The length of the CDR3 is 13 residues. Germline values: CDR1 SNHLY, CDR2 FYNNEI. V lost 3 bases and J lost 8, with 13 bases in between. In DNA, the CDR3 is TGTGCCAGCAGTGATGTAGGGCCGGGGGGCTACACCTTC. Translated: CASSDVGPGGYTF.

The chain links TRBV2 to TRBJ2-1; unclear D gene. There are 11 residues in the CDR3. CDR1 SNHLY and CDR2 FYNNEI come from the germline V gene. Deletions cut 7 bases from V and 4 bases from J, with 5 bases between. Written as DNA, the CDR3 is TGTGCCAGCACTTATTACAATGAGCAGTTCTTC. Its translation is CASTYYNEQFF.

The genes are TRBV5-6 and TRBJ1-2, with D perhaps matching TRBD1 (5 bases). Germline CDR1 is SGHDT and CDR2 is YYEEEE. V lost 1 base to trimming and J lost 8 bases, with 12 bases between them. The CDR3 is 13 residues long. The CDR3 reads CASSLRQGYGYTF. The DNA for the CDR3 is TGTGCCAGCAGCTTGAGGCAGGGTTACGGCTACACCTTC.

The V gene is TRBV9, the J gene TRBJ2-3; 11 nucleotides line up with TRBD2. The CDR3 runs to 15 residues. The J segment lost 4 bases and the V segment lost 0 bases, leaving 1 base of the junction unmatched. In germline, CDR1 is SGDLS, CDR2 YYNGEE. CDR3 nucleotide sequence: TGTGCCAGCAGCGTAGTACTAGCGGGAGCAGATACGCAGTATTTT. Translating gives CASSVVLAGADTQYF. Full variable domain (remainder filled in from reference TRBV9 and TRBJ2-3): DSGVTQTPKHLITATGQRVTLRCSPRSGDLSVYWYQQSLDQGLQFLIQYYNGEERAKGNILERFSAQQFPDLHSELNLSSLELGDSALYFCASSVVLAGADTQYFGPGTRLTVL.

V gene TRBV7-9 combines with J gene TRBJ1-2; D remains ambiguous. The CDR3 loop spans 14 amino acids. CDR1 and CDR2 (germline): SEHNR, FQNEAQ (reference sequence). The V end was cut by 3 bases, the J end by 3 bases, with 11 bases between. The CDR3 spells CASSFVAADYGYTF. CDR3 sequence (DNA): TGTGCCAGCAGCTTTGTAGCGGCGGACTATGGCTACACCTTC.

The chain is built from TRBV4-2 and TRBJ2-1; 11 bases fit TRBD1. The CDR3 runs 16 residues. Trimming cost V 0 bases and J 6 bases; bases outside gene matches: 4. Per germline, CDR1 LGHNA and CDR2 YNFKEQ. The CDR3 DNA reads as TGTGCCAGCAGCCAAGAAGGGACAGGGGGTATCAATGAGCAGTTCTTC. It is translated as CASSQEGTGGINEQFF.

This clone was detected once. The CDR3 bases are TGTGCCAGCAGCCCCTACAGATCCTACGAGCAGTACTTC. It encodes CASSPYRSYEQYF. This rearrangement joins TRBV14 to TRBJ2-7; D gene uncertain. Germline V gives CDR1 SGHDN, CDR2 FVKESK. The CDR3 loop spans 13 amino acids. V lost 4 bases to trimming and J lost 1 base, with 8 bases between them.

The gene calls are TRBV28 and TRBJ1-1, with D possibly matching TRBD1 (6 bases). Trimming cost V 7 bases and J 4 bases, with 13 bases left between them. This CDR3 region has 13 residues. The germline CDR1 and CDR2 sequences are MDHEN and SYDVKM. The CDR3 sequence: CASTGASRTEAFF. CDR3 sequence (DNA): TGTGCCAGCACAGGGGCCTCCCGCACTGAAGCTTTCTTT. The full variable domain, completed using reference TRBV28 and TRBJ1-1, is DVKVTQSSRYLVKRTGEKVFLECVQDMDHENMFWYRQDPGLGLRLIYFSYDVKMKEKGDIPEGYSVSREKKERFSLILESASTNQTSMYLCASTGASRTEAFFGQGTRLTVV.

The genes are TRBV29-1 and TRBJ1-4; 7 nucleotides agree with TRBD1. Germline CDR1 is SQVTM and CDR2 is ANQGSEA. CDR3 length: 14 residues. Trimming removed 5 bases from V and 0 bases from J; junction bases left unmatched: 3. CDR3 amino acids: CSVTGVATNEKLFF. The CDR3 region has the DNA TGCAGCGTTACAGGGGTTGCAACTAATGAAAAACTGTTTTTT.

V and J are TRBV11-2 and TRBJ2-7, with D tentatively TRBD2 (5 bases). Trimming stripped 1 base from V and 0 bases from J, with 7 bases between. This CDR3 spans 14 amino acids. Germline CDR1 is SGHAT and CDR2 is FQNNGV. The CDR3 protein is CASSLAGSSYEQYF. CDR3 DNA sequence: TGTGCCAGCAGCTTAGCGGGGAGCTCCTACGAGCAGTACTTC.

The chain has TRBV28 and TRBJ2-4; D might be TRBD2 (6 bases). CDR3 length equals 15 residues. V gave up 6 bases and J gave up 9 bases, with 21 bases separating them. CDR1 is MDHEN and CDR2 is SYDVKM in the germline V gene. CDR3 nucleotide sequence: TGTGCCAGCAGCCCTTCCTTCGGGGGAAAGGGCATTCAGTACTTC. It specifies CASSPSFGGKGIQYF.

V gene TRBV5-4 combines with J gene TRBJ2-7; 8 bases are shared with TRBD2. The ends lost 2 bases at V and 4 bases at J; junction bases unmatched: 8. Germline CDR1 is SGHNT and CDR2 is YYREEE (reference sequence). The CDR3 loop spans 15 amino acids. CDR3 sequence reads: CASSFSGGRGYEQYF. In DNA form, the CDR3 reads TGTGCCAGCAGCTTCTCGGGGGGGCGTGGATACGAGCAGTACTTC. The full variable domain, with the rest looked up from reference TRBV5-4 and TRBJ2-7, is ETGVTQSPTHLIKTRGQQVTLRCSSQSGHNTVSWYQQALGQGPQFIFQYYREEENGRGNFPPRFSGLQFPNYSSELNVNALELDDSALYLCASSFSGGRGYEQYFGPGTRLTVT.

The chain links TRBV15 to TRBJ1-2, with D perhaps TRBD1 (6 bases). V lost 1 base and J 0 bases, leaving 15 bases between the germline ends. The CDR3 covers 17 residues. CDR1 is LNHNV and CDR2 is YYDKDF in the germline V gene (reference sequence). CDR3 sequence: CATSRALSDRPNYGYTF. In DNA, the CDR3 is TGTGCCACCAGCAGAGCCCTCTCTGACAGGCCTAACTATGGCTACACCTTC.

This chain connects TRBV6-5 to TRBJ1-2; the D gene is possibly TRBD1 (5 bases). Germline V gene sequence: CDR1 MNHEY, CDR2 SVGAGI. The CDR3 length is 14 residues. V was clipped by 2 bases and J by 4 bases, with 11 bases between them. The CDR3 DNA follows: TGTGCCAGCAGTTACGAAAAAGGGGTCTATGGCTACACCTTC. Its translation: CASSYEKGVYGYTF.

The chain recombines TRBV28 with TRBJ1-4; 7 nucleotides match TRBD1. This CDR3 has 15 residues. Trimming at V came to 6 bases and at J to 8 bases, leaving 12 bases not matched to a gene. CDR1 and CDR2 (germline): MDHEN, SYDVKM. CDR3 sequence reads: CASRGGGVIHEKLFF. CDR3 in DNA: TGTGCCAGCAGAGGGGGCGGAGTAATACACGAAAAACTGTTTTTT.